This T cell receptor (beta chain) stems from a study of shared clonotypes between healthy human individuals. As originally analysed: Filtering differed since immunoSEQ provided only junctions, with no quality scores. The repertoire was sequenced with immunoSEQ multiplex PCR; TCRdb's copy has only in-frame clones and lacks some. V, J and clone size were drawn from that table, and D and trimming were deduced from the DNA. In the table there are about half a million clones, approximately 77% of which are singletons. Germline V CDR1 and CDR2: LGHNA, YNFKEQ. This CDR3 is 17 amino acids long. The junction had 10 bases not matched to a gene; V was cut back by 1 base and J by 7 bases. Study-wide results and caveats: Sample collection involved blood only; tissue repertoires are likely different.

Remarks on this clone: Antigen specificity is unknown.

About 90 million PBMCs supplied genomic DNA for unsorted samples. The rearrangement joins TRBV4-2 to TRBJ1-4, with 9 bases fitting TRBD1. The sequence derives from a woman between 40 and 50 years old in good health. Some clones in this sample may be carry-over from other donors' samples. Sequencing used PBMCs. CDR3 amino acids: CASSQGNPGTGPEKLFF. The CDR3 bases are TGTGCCAGCAGCCAAGGAAACCCCGGGACAGGGCCTGAAAAACTGTTTTTT.